Listed below are T cell receptor beta chains from one sample, sequenced in a study of cytomegalovirus exposure and HLA in healthy donors. Assay used: immunoSEQ multiplex PCR; TCRdb lists only in-frame clones, some missing. The table has more than 95,000 clones, around 74% seen once. Sequencing input: PBMCs. These receptors originate from a woman in her sixties or seventies in good health and CMV-seropositive. The CDR3 runs from the conserved cysteine through the conserved F or W. The order of the fields is V gene, CDR3 protein.

>TRBV27
CASGRGNTGELFF
>TRBV4-3
CASSQVDSGGPWTEAFF
>TRBV5-1
CASSSGTGGSMTQYF
>TRBV28
CASSWGQGGFEQYF
>TRBV28
CASRTQAASTDTQYF
>TRBV10-3
CAIRGTESSYNSPLHF
>TRBV5-1
CATGTGGTDTQYF
>TRBV6-5
CASRNGGTSRAFF
>TRBV6-4
CASRKTGGDTQYF
>TRBV9
CASSLGGGQNEQFF
>TRBV7-2
CASSLSRDNEQFF
>TRBV7-6
CASRVAGQLDEKLFF
>TRBV27
CASSGLAGGLIIQYF
>TRBV6-4
CASSISAGGPYNEQFF
>TRBV6-5
CASSSQGYGYTF
>TRBV29-1
CSAGDYEQYF
>TRBV2
CASSGQGYEQYF
>TRBV13
CASSSSIGGSQYF
>TRBV29-1
CSALGSAGELFF
>TRBV28
CASRQVSQPQHF
>TRBV2
CASSLQGGGNQPQHF
>TRBV5-6
CASSSAGRITDTQYF
>TRBV27
CASSPPLRTGLTGELFF
>TRBV19
CASKRRGANEKLFF
>TRBV9
CASSPRLAGGEKDTQYF
>TRBV27
CASSLQTLGIHEQYF
>TRBV7-9
CASSTLRDRNYNEQFF
>TRBV15
CATSRLGQVSDEQFF
>TRBV7-6
CASSARGGGGTNTGELFF
>TRBV10-3
CAISESSGSRNNEQFF
>TRBV5-4
CASSLGVGGVSPLHF
>TRBV4-2
CASSQDLTGGGTDTQYF
>TRBV18
CASSPSGGAAQPQHF
>TRBV7-9
CASSSSGQETQYF
>TRBV5-4
CASSLGGRTSGVEQFF
>TRBV6-6
CASSYTGPTDTQYF
>TRBV6-5
CASSYSTGPGNTIYF
>TRBV28
CATKTGGITEAFF
>TRBV7-2
CASSSDRASYNEQFF
>TRBV7-3
CASSLGLTNGELFF
>TRBV20-1
CSASLPGKLFF
>TRBV5-4
CASSERQGRSGNTIYF
>TRBV4-3
CASSQKGVERGYTF
>TRBV6-1
CASSTRQGSYNEQFF